This entry features one T cell receptor beta chain sequence. The antigen is unknown. This entry belongs to a study of shared clonotypes between healthy human individuals. Study-wide results and limits: Investigators expected sequencing depth to affect clonotype sharing among donors. Few donors limited the genetic and exposure-history diversity represented.

Germline V gene lookup returns CDR1 LNHNV and CDR2 YYDKDF (reference sequence). This CDR3 is 15 amino acids long. Trimming shortened V by 3 bases and J by 0 bases, and 9 bases separated the two germline ends. Each replicate PCR on the sorted subsets used approximately 200 ng DNA (roughly 30,000 T cell genomes). How the authors handled the data: Owing to the provision of junction-only sequences devoid of quality scores by immunoSEQ, filtering differed. TCRdb keeps only in-frame clones here, not all; method: immunoSEQ multiplex PCR. V and J calls and clone size are as listed in that table; D and trimming were resolved from the DNA. The sample carries roughly 1,500,000 clones, 95% to 99% recorded once.

The chain is built from TRBV15 and TRBJ1-3, with D possibly being TRBD1 (5 bases). What was sequenced was naive CD4+ T cells sorted from blood. Subset indicated: CD45RA+ positively selected. The origin of this receptor is a man between 25 and 39 years old in good health. The CDR3 coding sequence is TGTGCCACCAGCAGCTTCAGGGACTCTGGAAACACCATATATTTT. Its protein is CATSSFRDSGNTIYF.